This TCR beta chain was recovered during a study of blood T cell repertoires in COVID-19. Study overall: Samples representing acute and convalescent COVID-19 were sourced from the United States, Italy and Spain. T cells, B-cell-depleted T cells, or PBMCs supplied cDNA or gDNA.

Clones were sequenced by immunoSEQ multiplex PCR, and TCRdb holds only the in-frame ones, with some missing. Counted here are roughly 410,000 clones, over 75% occurring once; the ten biggest clones make up about 1.6%. The Seattle patients, enrolled during active infection, were followed longitudinally. Input material: peripheral blood. The sequence derives from a woman aged 40-49 years with COVID-19, enrolled during active disease.

In nucleotides, the CDR3 is TGTGCTAGTGGTTTGGACAGGGGAAGGAGCACAGATACGCAGTATTTT. As protein: CASGLDRGRSTDTQYF. The rearrangement joins TRBV12-5 to TRBJ2-3, with 7 bases matching TRBD1. CDR3 length equals 16 residues. Trimming at V came to 1 base and at J to 0 bases, leaving 4 bases not matched to a gene. CDR1 is LGHNT and CDR2 is FRNRAP in the germline V gene.